A single TCR beta chain is shown here with its context. This record belongs to a study of CD8+CD57+ T cells in acquired aplastic anemia. By flow cytometry, patients selected for sequencing had shown an expansion of CD8+CD57+ cells. The germline CDR1 and CDR2 sequences are MGHDK and SYGVNS. Trimming removed 1 base at V and 8 bases at J, with 5 bases between. This CDR3 has 12 amino acids. TCR beta VDJ and CDR3 were profiled, and genomic DNA was the template. TCRdb analysed the reads with MiXCR anew, one entry per CDR3 protein. The table lists about 160,000 distinct CDR3 sequences, 65% to 75% of them singletons.

This chain connects TRBV25-1 to TRBJ2-2; D is unresolved. Sequencing was performed on sorted CD4+, CD8+, or CD8+CD57+ T cells (not recorded which) from PBMCs. The sequence came from a human donor with aplastic anemia. The CDR3 nucleotides are TGTGCCAGCAGTGAATTATTGGGGGAGCTGTTTTTT. Its protein is CASSELLGELFF.